This TCR beta chain was obtained from a study of graft-versus-host responses after intestinal transplantation. Background on the study: After anti-thymocyte globulin induction, recipients took tacrolimus and steroids for approximately three years. General observations from the study: Recipient bone marrow held GvH clones, some seen earlier in ileum or blood.

About this clone itself: What it binds is not known.

Produced via immunoSEQ multiplex PCR; TCRdb's table is partial and in-frame only. The sample shows about 23,000 clones, roughly 90% of them seen only once. The V gene end was trimmed by 6 bases and the J gene end by 0 bases; junction bases not matched to a gene: 3. The CDR3 covers 15 residues. Germline V gene lookup returns CDR1 LNHDA and CDR2 SQIVND (reference sequence). This receptor was identified in a human patient who received an intestinal transplant, so some T cells may come from the graft donor. The sequences come from PBMCs, collected around 40 days after intestinal transplant. The chain carries TRBV19 and TRBJ1-5, with TRBD1 matching over 9 bases. CDR3 in amino acids: CASRGDRASNQPQHF. In DNA, the CDR3 is TGTGCCAGTAGGGGGGACAGGGCTAGCAATCAGCCCCAGCATTTT.